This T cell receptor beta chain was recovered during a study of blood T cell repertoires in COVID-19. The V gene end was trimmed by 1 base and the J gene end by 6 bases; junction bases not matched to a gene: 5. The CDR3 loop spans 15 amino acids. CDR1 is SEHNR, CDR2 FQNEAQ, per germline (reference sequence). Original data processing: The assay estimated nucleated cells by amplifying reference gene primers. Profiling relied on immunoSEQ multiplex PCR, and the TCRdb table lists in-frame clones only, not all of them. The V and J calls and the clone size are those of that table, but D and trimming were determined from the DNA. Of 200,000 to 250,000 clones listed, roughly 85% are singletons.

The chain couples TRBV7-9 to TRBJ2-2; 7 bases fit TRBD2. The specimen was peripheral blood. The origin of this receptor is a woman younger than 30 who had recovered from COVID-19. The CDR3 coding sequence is TGTGCCAGCAGCTTAGTTACTAGCGAGGCCGGGGAGCTGTTTTTT. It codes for CASSLVTSEAGELFF.